The 2 T cell receptor beta chains given below trace back to one sample, sequenced in a study of naive and memory T cell subsets. The SP2 primer and nested alpha and beta constant region primers amplified ligated cDNA in four rounds. MiXCR, run by TCRdb on the UMI-ligation and nested PCR reads, gives a single entry per CDR3 protein. The sample lists some 25,000 distinct CDR3 sequences; around 5% were seen once. TCR cDNA received a 3' ligated oligonucleotide that carried a UMI. The material sequenced was blood. The receptors come from an adult in good health.

This clonotype was counted ten times or more. The J gene is TRBJ2-4, the V gene TRBV7-2, with D unresolved. Between the trimmed V and J ends, which lost 2 bases and 6 bases, there was a span of 8 bases. Per germline, CDR1 SGHTA and CDR2 FQGNSA. This CDR3 region has 13 residues. The CDR3 sequence: CASSLSKSNIQYF. The CDR3 bases are TGTGCCAGCAGCTTAAGTAAATCAAACATTCAGTACTTC. Complete variable domain (other parts from reference TRBV7-2 and TRBJ2-4): GAGVSQSPSNKVTEKGKDVELRCDPISGHTALYWYRQSLGQGLEFLIYFQGNSAPDKSGLPSDRFSAERTGGSVSTLTIQRTQQEDSAVYLCASSLSKSNIQYFGAGTRLSVL.

This clonotype was recorded at least ten times. The chain has TRBV7-9 and TRBJ2-1; D is uncertain. With 5 bases removed from V and 5 bases from J, the gap between germline ends came to 10 bases. This CDR3 comprises 13 residues. The germline gives CDR1 SEHNR, CDR2 FQNEAQ (reference sequence). The CDR3 is CASSTGPNNEQFF. The DNA of the CDR3 is TGTGCCAGCAGCACTGGACCTAACAATGAGCAGTTCTTC.